A single sample is the source of the 4 T cell receptor beta chains below, sequenced in a study of OX40 agonist ivuxolimab in advanced cancers. The method was immunoSEQ multiplex PCR; TCRdb's version includes in-frame clones alone and lacks a portion of them. The data hold 90,000 or so clones, with 89% observed a single time. The specimen was CD4+ or CD8+ T cells sorted from blood, collected in a trial of the OX40 agonist ivuxolimab. The receptor source for this set is an adult with an advanced solid tumor such as melanoma, head and neck, liver or kidney cancer.

The genes are TRBV28 and TRBJ2-7; D not resolved. Germline V gene data show CDR1 as MDHEN and CDR2 as SYDVKM. The CDR3 is 14 residues long. The ends were cut back, 6 bases at V and 9 bases at J, with 21 bases in the middle. The CDR3 loop is CASRSDPPPWVQYF. The CDR3 bases are TGTGCCAGCAGATCGGACCCGCCCCCGTGGGTGCAGTACTTC.

The V gene is TRBV18, the J gene TRBJ1-4; 7 bases are a match to TRBD1. The CDR3 loop spans 15 amino acids. The V gene's germline CDR1 is KGHSH and CDR2 LQKENI. After removal of 4 bases from V and 5 bases from J, the junction contained 7 bases not matched to a gene. CDR3 in amino acids: CASSRKTGLNEKLFF. For the CDR3, the DNA is TGTGCCAGCTCACGCAAGACAGGGTTAAATGAAAAACTGTTTTTT.

V usage is TRBV5-4 and J usage is TRBJ2-3, with a weak D call TRBD2 (6 bases). V lost 0 bases to trimming and J lost 8 bases, with 13 bases between them. The V gene's germline CDR1 is SGHNT and CDR2 YYREEE (reference sequence). The CDR3 is 14 residues long. The CDR3 nucleotides are TGTGCCAGCAGCTTGGCCTCATCCGGGGGTACGCAGTATTTT. This codes for CASSLASSGGTQYF. Together with reference TRBV5-4 and TRBJ2-3, the CDR3 gives the full variable domain: ETGVTQSPTHLIKTRGQQVTLRCSSQSGHNTVSWYQQALGQGPQFIFQYYREEENGRGNFPPRFSGLQFPNYSSELNVNALELDDSALYLCASSLASSGGTQYFGPGTRLTVL.

The chain is built from TRBV18 and TRBJ1-1, with D possibly matching TRBD1 (5 bases). Germline CDR1 KGHSH, CDR2 LQKENI. V dropped 3 bases and J dropped 1 base, with 12 bases sitting between them. The length of the CDR3 is 15 residues. The CDR3, as DNA: TGTGCCAGCTCACCTTCAAGCGACAGGAACACTGAAGCTTTCTTT. As protein: CASSPSSDRNTEAFF.